The entry below describes one TCR beta chain. Its specificity is unknown. This sample is part of a study of cytomegalovirus exposure and HLA in healthy donors. Study-wide results and caveats: Sequencing depth across donors, presence/absence analyses assumed, was roughly uniform.

Germline V gene sequence: CDR1 SGHRS, CDR2 YFSETQ. The CDR3 totals 16 residues. With 2 bases clipped from V and 7 bases from J, the junction kept 12 bases outside the gene matches. Everyone who donated was a healthy bone marrow donor. Use of 60 Vbeta and 13 Jbeta primers characterized the PCR. The data were produced by immunoSEQ multiplex PCR, yet TCRdb's version contains in-frame clones alone and is incomplete. The table has roughly 65,000 clones, approximately 64% seen once. Material for sequencing was PBMCs. The chain recombines TRBV5-1 with TRBJ2-1; 7 bases are a match to TRBD1. This sequence originates from a man aged 40-50 years in good health and CMV-seropositive. The CDR3: CASSFDRALRGNEQFF. CDR3 DNA: TGCGCCAGCAGCTTCGACAGGGCCCTTAGAGGGAATGAGCAGTTCTTC.